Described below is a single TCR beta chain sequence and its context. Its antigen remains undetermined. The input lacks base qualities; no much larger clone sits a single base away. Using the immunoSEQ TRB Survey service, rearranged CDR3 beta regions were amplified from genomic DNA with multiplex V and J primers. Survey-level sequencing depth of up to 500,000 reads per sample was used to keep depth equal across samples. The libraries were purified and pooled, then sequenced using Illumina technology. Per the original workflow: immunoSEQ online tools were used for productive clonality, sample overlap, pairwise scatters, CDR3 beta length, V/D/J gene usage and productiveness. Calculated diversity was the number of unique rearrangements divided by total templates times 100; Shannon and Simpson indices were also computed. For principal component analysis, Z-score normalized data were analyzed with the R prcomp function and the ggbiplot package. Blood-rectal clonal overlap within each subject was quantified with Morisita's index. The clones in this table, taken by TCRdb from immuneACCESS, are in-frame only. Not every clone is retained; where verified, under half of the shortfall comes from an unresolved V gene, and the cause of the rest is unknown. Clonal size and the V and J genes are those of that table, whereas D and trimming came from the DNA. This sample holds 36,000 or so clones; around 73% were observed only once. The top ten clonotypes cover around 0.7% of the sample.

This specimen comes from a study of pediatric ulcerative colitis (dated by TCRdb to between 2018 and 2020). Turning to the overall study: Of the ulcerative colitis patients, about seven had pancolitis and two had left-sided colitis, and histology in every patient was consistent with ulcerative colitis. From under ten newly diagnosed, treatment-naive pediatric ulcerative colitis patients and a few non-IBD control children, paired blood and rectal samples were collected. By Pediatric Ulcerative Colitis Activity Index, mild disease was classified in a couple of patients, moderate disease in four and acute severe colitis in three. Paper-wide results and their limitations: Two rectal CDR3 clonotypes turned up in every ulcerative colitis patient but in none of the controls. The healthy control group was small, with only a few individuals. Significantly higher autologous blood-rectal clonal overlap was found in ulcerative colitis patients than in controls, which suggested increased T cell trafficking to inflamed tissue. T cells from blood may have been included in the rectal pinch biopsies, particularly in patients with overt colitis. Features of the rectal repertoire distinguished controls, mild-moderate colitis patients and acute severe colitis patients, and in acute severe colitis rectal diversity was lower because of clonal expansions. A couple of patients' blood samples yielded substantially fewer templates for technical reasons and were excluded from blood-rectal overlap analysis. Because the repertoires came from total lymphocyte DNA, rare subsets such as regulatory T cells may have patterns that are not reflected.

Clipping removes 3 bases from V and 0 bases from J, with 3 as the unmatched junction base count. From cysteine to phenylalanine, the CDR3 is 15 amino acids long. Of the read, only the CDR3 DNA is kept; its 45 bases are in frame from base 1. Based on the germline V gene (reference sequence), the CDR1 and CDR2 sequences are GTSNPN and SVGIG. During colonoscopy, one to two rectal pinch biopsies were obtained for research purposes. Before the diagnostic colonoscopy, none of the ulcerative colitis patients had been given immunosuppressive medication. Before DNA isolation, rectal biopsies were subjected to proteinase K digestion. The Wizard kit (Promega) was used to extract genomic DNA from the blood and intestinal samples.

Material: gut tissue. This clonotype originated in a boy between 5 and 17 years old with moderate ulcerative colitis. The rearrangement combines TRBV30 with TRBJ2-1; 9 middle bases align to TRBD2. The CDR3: CAWRRGGNSYNEQFF. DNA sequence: TGTGCCTGGAGGCGGGGGGGGAACTCCTACAATGAGCAGTTCTTC.